The TCR beta chain described here comes from a study of T cell responses to AZD1222 COVID-19 vaccine. Assay: immunoSEQ multiplex PCR; the TCRdb copy retains only in-frame clones and omits some. The sample records 150,000 or so clones, roughly nine tenths being singletons. Losses at the gene ends were 2 bases for V and 10 bases for J; bases not matched to a gene: 5. The CDR3 covers 13 residues. The sample consisted of peripheral blood, taken on day 0 of AZD1222 vaccination. The chain joins TRBV12-3 or TRBV12-4 to TRBJ2-1, with TRBD2 identical over 7 bases. The receptor was derived from an adult in good health. In DNA, the CDR3 is TGTGCCAGCAGTTTAAAGGCGGGGGTAGAGCAGTTCTTC. Residues: CASSLKAGVEQFF.